These 26 T cell receptor beta chains share one sample of origin, sequenced in a study of control samples from healthy donors and cancer patients. Sequencing used immunoSEQ multiplex PCR; TCRdb keeps in-frame clones, though not all of them. Here the sample spans roughly 190,000 clones, roughly nine tenths being singletons. Sequencing used blood. The receptors were sampled from a man aged 25 to 40 in good health.

The chain links TRBV9 to TRBJ1-3; no definite D call. V was clipped by 3 bases and J by 8 bases, with 6 bases between them. The CDR3 runs to 11 residues. Germline CDR1 SGDLS, CDR2 YYNGEE. Written as DNA, the CDR3 is TGTGCCAGCAGCGGCTTAGACACCATATATTTT. The encoded protein is CASSGLDTIYF.

V gene TRBV24-1 combines with J gene TRBJ2-1; the D call may be TRBD1 or TRBD2 (5 bases each). This CDR3 has 14 residues. The V gene's germline CDR1 is KGHDR and CDR2 SFDVKD. Trimming took 5 bases from V and 7 from J, leaving 14 bases between them. CDR3 DNA sequence: TGTGCCACCAGTGGGGACCCAATTGGAAATGAGCAGTTCTTC. Protein product: CATSGDPIGNEQFF.

V and J are TRBV5-8 and TRBJ1-5; D is perhaps TRBD1 (6 bases). V gave up 2 bases and J gave up 4 bases, with 10 bases separating them. The CDR3 runs to 14 residues. The germline V gene has CDR1 SGHTS and CDR2 YDEGEE. As DNA, the CDR3 is TGTGCCAGCAGCTTCGGGGGGGCGAATCAGCCCCAGCATTTT. Its protein is CASSFGGANQPQHF.

CDR3 coding DNA: TGTGCCAGCACGGACAGGGGGATATCTAATGAAAAACTGTTTTTT. This sequence encodes CASTDRGISNEKLFF. V and J are TRBV6-5 and TRBJ1-4; 10 bases align to TRBD1. Germline values: CDR1 MNHEY, CDR2 SVGAGI. The V segment lost 7 bases and the J segment 3 bases; nucleotides outside the gene matches: 5. The CDR3 sequence is 15 residues long.

V gene TRBV7-9 combines with J gene TRBJ1-2, with D perhaps matching TRBD1 (6 bases). V shed 7 bases and J shed 8 bases, with 20 bases lying between them. Germline values: CDR1 SEHNR, CDR2 FQNEAQ (reference sequence). The CDR3 runs to 14 residues. CDR3 sequence: CASTWRAGEMGYTF. The CDR3 bases are TGTGCCAGCACCTGGAGGGCAGGGGAAATGGGCTACACCTTC.

This sequence joins TRBV3-1 (or the pseudogene TRBV3-2) and TRBJ2-7; D not resolved. With 0 bases removed from V and 5 bases from J, the gap between germline ends came to 5 bases. CDR1 and CDR2 (germline): LGHDT, YNNKEL (reference sequence). This CDR3 region has 12 residues. CDR3 sequence: CASSQDWDEQYF. The CDR3 nucleotides read TGTGCCAGCAGCCAAGATTGGGACGAGCAGTACTTC.

The CDR3 DNA is TGTGCCAGCAGTTCGAGCCAGGGGGCGCGGCCCCTCCACTTT. Protein sequence: CASSSSQGARPLHF. V is TRBV27 and J is TRBJ1-6, with 8 bases matching TRBD1. Germline V gives CDR1 MNHEY, CDR2 SMNVEV (reference sequence). V shed 4 bases and J 13 bases; nucleotides not matched to a gene: 9. The CDR3 contains 14 residues.

The rearrangement links TRBV5-3 to TRBJ1-6, with 8 nucleotides matching TRBD1. TRBV5-3 is marked as an open reading frame, function uncertain. The CDR3 runs to 19 residues. The V gene end was trimmed by 0 bases and the J gene end by 0 bases; junction bases not matched to a gene: 8. CDR3 DNA: TGTGCCAGAAGCTTGGCCCGGGACAGGCCAAGCTCCTATAATTCACCCCTCCACTTT. As protein: CARSLARDRPSSYNSPLHF.

The chain joins TRBV9 to TRBJ1-2; D is perhaps TRBD1 (6 bases). The CDR3 covers 12 residues. In germline, CDR1 is SGDLS, CDR2 YYNGEE. V lost 4 bases, J lost 4 bases, and 8 bases lay in between. CDR3 sequence reads: CASSRGPYGYTF. The DNA for the CDR3 is TGTGCCAGCAGCCGGGGGCCCTATGGCTACACCTTC.

The rearrangement links TRBV6-2 or TRBV6-3 to TRBJ2-7; 10 nucleotides align to TRBD2. V lost 7 bases to trimming and J lost 5 bases; unmatched junction nucleotides: 11. The germline V gene has CDR1 MNHEY and CDR2 SVGEGT. The CDR3 covers 15 residues. The CDR3 sequence is CASIPRGLAPHEQYF. The CDR3 DNA is TGTGCCAGCATCCCGCGGGGACTAGCGCCCCACGAGCAGTACTTC.

There are a few counts of this clone. The rearrangement joins TRBV6-1 to TRBJ2-7; D unclear. CDR3 length: 13 residues. Germline V gene lookup returns CDR1 MNHNS and CDR2 SASEGT. Trimming stripped 1 base from V and 1 base from J, with 5 bases between. In DNA, the CDR3 is TGTGCCAGCAGTGAAGAAGGGTCCTACGAGCAGTACTTC. Protein sequence: CASSEEGSYEQYF.

The chain uses TRBV6-5 and TRBJ2-7; no clear D gene. Germline CDR1 MNHEY, CDR2 SVGAGI. Trimming left V 0 bases short and J 2 bases short, with 11 bases between. CDR3 length: 15 residues. The CDR3 loop reads CASSYSRHLTYEQYF. CDR3 DNA: TGTGCCAGCAGTTACTCGAGACACCTGACCTACGAGCAGTACTTC.

This chain uses TRBV19 with TRBJ1-4, with a possible D match to TRBD1 (5 bases). Germline V gives CDR1 LNHDA, CDR2 SQIVND (reference sequence). This CDR3 is built from 12 residues. Between the trimmed V and J ends, which lost 8 bases and 5 bases, there was a span of 9 bases. CDR3: CASHGANEKLFF. The DNA for the CDR3 is TGTGCCAGTCACGGGGCAAATGAAAAACTGTTTTTT. The variable domain in full, with the rest retrieved from reference TRBV19 and TRBJ1-4, is DGGITQSPKYLFRKEGQNVTLSCEQNLNHDAMYWYRQDPGQGLRLIYYSQIVNDFQKGDIAEGYSVSREKKESFPLTVTSAQKNPTAFYLCASHGANEKLFFGSGTQLSVL.

This clone was recorded once. The chain is built from TRBV7-9 and TRBJ1-5, with 9 bases aligning to TRBD1. Looked up from germline, CDR1 is SEHNR and CDR2 is FQNEAQ (reference sequence). With V trimmed by 4 bases and J by 10 bases, 8 bases remained unmatched. The length of the CDR3 is 14 residues. DNA of the CDR3: TGTGCCAGCAGCTCCGGACAGGGGAAACGACCCCAGCATTTT. This sequence encodes CASSSGQGKRPQHF.

The rearrangement links TRBV30 to TRBJ2-1, with 9 bases fitting TRBD1. Trimming removed 3 bases from V and 7 bases from J; junction bases left unmatched: 4. The length of the CDR3 is 13 residues. Germline CDR1 and CDR2: GTSNPN and SVGIG (reference sequence). The CDR3, as DNA: TGTGCCTGGAGCCCGGGACAGGGTAATGAGCAGTTCTTC. Its translation is CAWSPGQGNEQFF.

V is TRBV27 and J is TRBJ2-3; D gene uncertain. Trimming removed 3 bases from V and 6 bases from J, with 13 bases in between. The CDR3 consists of 14 residues. Looked up from germline, CDR1 is MNHEY and CDR2 is SMNVEV (reference sequence). CDR3 nucleotide sequence: TGTGCCAGCAGTTTCCGGACCCTGGGGGATACGCAGTATTTT. Translation: CASSFRTLGDTQYF.

The J gene is TRBJ1-1, the V gene TRBV7-2; D gene uncertain. CDR3 length: 15 residues. Germline lookup yields CDR1 SGHTA and CDR2 FQGNSA. V lost 2 bases to trimming and J lost 11 bases, with 21 bases between them. The CDR3: CASSLHGGRTLNAFF. CDR3 sequence (DNA): TGTGCCAGCAGCTTACATGGCGGCCGAACACTGAATGCTTTCTTT.

This rearrangement joins TRBV12-3 or TRBV12-4 to TRBJ2-1; D is undetermined. The V and J ends lost 1 base and 8 bases respectively, with 9 bases between them. The CDR3 runs to 13 residues. The CDR3 spells CASSLVLLYEQFF. DNA of the CDR3: TGTGCCAGCAGTTTAGTGTTACTCTATGAGCAGTTCTTC.

This chain uses TRBV29-1 with TRBJ2-2; 8 bases fit TRBD2. The germline CDR1 and CDR2 sequences are SQVTM and ANQGSEA. V dropped 4 bases and J dropped 6; count of bases not matched to a gene: 1. The CDR3 is 12 residues long. The CDR3 spells CSVGGGPGELFF. In DNA, the CDR3 is TGCAGCGTTGGCGGGGGGCCCGGGGAGCTGTTTTTT.

This chain joins TRBV24-1 and TRBJ1-1; D is unclear. V was trimmed by 4 bases and J by 7 bases, leaving 6 bases between them. In germline, CDR1 is KGHDR, CDR2 SFDVKD. CDR3 length equals 11 residues. The CDR3 spells CATSDRREAFF. The CDR3 DNA sequence: TGTGCCACCAGTGACAGGCGTGAAGCTTTCTTT.

CDR3 sequence reads: CAWSEIPQGHYGYTF. The CDR3 DNA follows: TGTGCCTGGAGCGAAATACCCCAGGGGCACTATGGCTACACCTTC. The chain is built from TRBV30 and TRBJ1-2; possibly TRBD1 for D (6 bases). Germline CDR1 reads GTSNPN; CDR2 reads SVGIG (reference sequence). The CDR3 spans 15 residues. Deletions cut 3 bases from V and 3 bases from J, with 17 bases between. The whole variable domain, remainder taken from reference TRBV30 and TRBJ1-2, is SQTIHQWPATLVQPVGSPLSLECTVEGTSNPNLYWYRQAAGRGLQLLFYSVGIGQISSEVPQNLSASRPQDRQFILSSKKLLLSDSGFYLCAWSEIPQGHYGYTFGSGTRLTVV.

This rearrangement joins TRBV11-2 to TRBJ1-4; TRBD1 agrees at 12 bases. V trimming: 5 bases; J trimming: 2 bases; junction bases outside the gene matches: 6. The CDR3 has 17 amino acids. CDR1 and CDR2 (germline): SGHAT, FQNNGV. Here the CDR3 DNA reads TGTGCCAGCAGCAGACGGGACAGGGGGCTCACTAATGAAAAACTGTTTTTT. Protein: CASSRRDRGLTNEKLFF.

The chain's CDR3 is CASSRGAGGVHEQYF. The CDR3 DNA reads TGCGCCAGCAGCCGCGGAGCGGGGGGCGTCCACGAGCAGTACTTC. The V gene is TRBV10-2, the J gene TRBJ2-7, with 9 bases that match TRBD2. Germline CDR1 WSHSY, CDR2 SAAADI. The CDR3 is 15 amino acids. Unmatched junction bases numbered 11, after V lost 6 bases and J lost 5 bases.

The gene calls are TRBV30 and TRBJ2-7, with D possibly being TRBD2 (6 bases). The CDR3 contains 14 residues. Trimming shortened V by 0 bases and J by 3 bases, and 12 bases separated the two germline ends. CDR1 GTSNPN and CDR2 SVGIG come from the germline V gene (reference sequence). Here the CDR3 DNA reads TGTGCCTGGAGTGTCCGCGGGACTCACTACGAGCAGTACTTC. It is translated as CAWSVRGTHYEQYF. Supplemented by reference TRBV30 and TRBJ2-7, the full variable domain reads SQTIHQWPATLVQPVGSPLSLECTVEGTSNPNLYWYRQAAGRGLQLLFYSVGIGQISSEVPQNLSASRPQDRQFILSSKKLLLSDSGFYLCAWSVRGTHYEQYFGPGTRLTVT.

The chain uses TRBV7-9 and TRBJ2-3; D ambiguous. V lost 5 bases and J 6 bases, leaving 9 bases between the germline ends. The CDR3 loop spans 12 amino acids. Germline assignment: CDR1 SEHNR and CDR2 FQNEAQ (reference sequence). DNA for the CDR3: TGTGCCAGCAGCCTCAACTTGGATACGCAGTATTTT. Amino acids: CASSLNLDTQYF.

This rearrangement joins TRBV29-1 to TRBJ2-7, with TRBD1 as a possible D gene (6 bases). CDR1 is SQVTM and CDR2 is ANQGSEA in the germline V gene. V was cut by 3 bases and J by 5 bases, with 11 bases left in between. The CDR3 has 12 residues. CDR3 sequence: CSVDRGTHEQYF. In nucleotides, the CDR3 is TGCAGCGTTGACAGGGGAACTCACGAGCAGTACTTC.